Below, one T cell receptor beta chain is given with its context. The antigen is not known. Coverage ceases 3 residues before the CDR3 finishes, and the germline J gene fills in the end. Germline CDR1 reads GTSNPN; CDR2 reads SVGIG (reference sequence). With 3 bases clipped from V and 0 bases from J, the junction kept 19 bases outside the gene matches. CDR3 size: 19 residues. The sample is drawn from a study of T cell clonality in common variable immunodeficiency. General study results and limits: Reportedly, TCR beta sequences from common variable immunodeficiency showed fewer deletions and N-nucleotide insertions. Authors noted CVID clonality's cause needs subpopulation repertoire sequencing. Patient heterogeneity in the CVID cohort limited correlations between repertoire features and clinical complications.

Replacement immunoglobulin had been given to every CVID subject for at least one year. Heparinized whole blood, roughly 5 to 8.5 ml, came from each donor. TCRdb's copy holds only in-frame clones and misses some; the assay was immunoSEQ multiplex PCR. Recorded here are around 32,000 clones, none singletons. The J gene is TRBJ2-7, the V gene TRBV30, with 8 bases aligning to TRBD2. This TCR came from a human donor with common variable immunodeficiency. Sequencing input: peripheral blood mononuclear cells. CDR3 amino acids: CAWRRGRSGGRLSSYEQYF. The covered CDR3 bases are TGTGCCTGGAGGCGGGGTAGAAGCGGGGGTAGACTAAGCTCCTACGAG.